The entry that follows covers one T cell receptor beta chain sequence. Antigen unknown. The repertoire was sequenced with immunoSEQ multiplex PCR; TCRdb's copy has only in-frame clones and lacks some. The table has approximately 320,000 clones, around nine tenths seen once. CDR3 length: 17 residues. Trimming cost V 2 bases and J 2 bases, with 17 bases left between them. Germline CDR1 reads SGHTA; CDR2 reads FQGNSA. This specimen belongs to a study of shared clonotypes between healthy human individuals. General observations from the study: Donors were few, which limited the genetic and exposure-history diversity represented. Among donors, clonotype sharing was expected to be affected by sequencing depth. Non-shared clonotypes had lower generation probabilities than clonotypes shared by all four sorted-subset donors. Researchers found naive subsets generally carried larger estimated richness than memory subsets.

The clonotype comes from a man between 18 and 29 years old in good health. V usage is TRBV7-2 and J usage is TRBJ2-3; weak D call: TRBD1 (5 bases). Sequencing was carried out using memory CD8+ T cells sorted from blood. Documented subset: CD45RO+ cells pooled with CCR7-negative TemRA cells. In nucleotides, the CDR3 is TGTGCCAGCAGCTTACGTTCTCTTGGGGCGTACACAGATACGCAGTATTTT. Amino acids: CASSLRSLGAYTDTQYF.